This T cell receptor beta chain was recorded in a study of control samples from healthy donors and cancer patients. The assay was immunoSEQ multiplex PCR, and TCRdb's table has in-frame clones only and misses some. The sample lists about 130,000 clones, roughly 91% occurring once. Germline values: CDR1 SGHRS, CDR2 YFSETQ. The J segment lost 6 bases and the V segment lost 0 bases, leaving 5 bases of the junction unmatched. This CDR3 is 16 amino acids long. The origin of this receptor is a man aged 45-60 years with head and neck cancer. The genes are TRBV5-1 and TRBJ2-2; TRBD1 agrees at 10 bases. Sequenced input: PBMCs. The CDR3: CASSLGPGTGAGELFF. The CDR3 DNA sequence: TGCGCCAGCAGCTTGGGCCCCGGGACAGGGGCCGGGGAGCTGTTTTTT.